The TCR beta chain described here comes from a study of T-cell memory formation after mild COVID-19 (dated by TCRdb to about 2021). In terms of the full investigation: TCR sequence clusters from the two donors were largely donor specific. T-cell clones expanding and contracting after mild COVID-19 in two donors were tracked by longitudinal TCRalpha and TCRbeta repertoire sequencing. The cohort was made up of two young adult volunteers, one female and one male, who were previously healthy. Study-level results and caveats: Contracting CD4+ clones appeared mostly in the CM and EM memory subsets, whereas CD8+ clones were enriched in EMRA. Only a couple of mild cases were covered by the study, and larger cohorts that include severe cases with pre-infection samples were considered necessary. The detection of some responding clones in pre-infection memory suggests that pre-existing cross-reactive memory T cells joined the SARS-CoV-2 response. From day 15 to 85, contracting clones showed balanced CD4/CD8 phenotypes, whereas a second wave of clones that expanded from day 15 to 37 leaned towards CD4+. The second-wave clones that peaked on day 37 were not confirmed to be SARS-CoV-2 specific.

V is cut by 1 base and J by 6 bases, and the space between the germline ends is 13 bases. The CDR3 goes from the cysteine to the phenylalanine over 14 residues. Just the 42-base CDR3 DNA is kept, in frame starting at base 1. From the germline V gene, CDR1 is SGHVS and CDR2 is FNYEAQ. The sample holds many counts of this clonotype. Its antigen remains undetermined. No qualities accompany the bases; no much larger clone lies one base away. Sequencing was performed on an Illumina NovaSeq 6000. cDNA libraries for TCRalpha and TCRbeta were prepared by 5'RACE using constant-segment primers, with sample barcodes and unique molecular identifiers added. RNA was extracted from every sample with Trizol reagent. Libraries were amplified in two PCR steps, with a second sample barcode and Illumina TruSeq adapters added in the second step. Sequencing of libraries was performed on an Illumina NovaSeq with 2 x 150 bp paired-end reads. In the original analysis: Demultiplexing of reads and collapsing into UMI-guided consensus sequences were performed with migec v1.2.7. With mixcr v2.1.11, UMI consensuses were aligned to TRA and TRB V and J templates and assembled into clonotypes. A clonotype was counted as expanded or contracted only if both edgeR and NoisET called the change significant, with noise models trained on biological replicates. For edgeR calls, the thresholds were a false discovery rate-adjusted p below 0.01 and a log2 fold-change of 1. As an exploratory analysis of dynamics, max-normalized trajectories of the 1000 most abundant clonotypes were examined by PCA with hierarchical clustering. Separately sequenced CD4+ and CD8+ repertoires were used to assign the CD4 or CD8 phenotype of responding clones. Through fastp at Q25 and MiXCR, TCRdb rebuilt clones from the public reads, retaining in-frame beta chains. Rows with one shared CDR3 protein collapse into an entry with the most common genes and DNA. The V and J calls were not made by the authors but by TCRdb's processing. The sample table lists over 150,000 distinct CDR3 sequences, around 21% of them with a count of one. Under 25% of the sample lies in the top ten.

Ficoll-Paque density gradient centrifugation was the method used to isolate PBMCs. Sequencing was carried out using PBMCs or a T cell subset sorted from them (not recorded which). Rearrangement joined TRBV7-6 to TRBJ2-7, with the D gene call left open. This receptor was obtained from an adult woman who had mild COVID-19 (a few samples of this study predate the infection). The sample titles of this study are shuffled in the database, so cell type and time point are left out; the donor was told from shared clones. At the DNA level, the sequence is TGTGCCAGCAGCTTAGAGGGCGGACGAACCGAGCAGTACTTC. This encodes CASSLEGGRTEQYF.